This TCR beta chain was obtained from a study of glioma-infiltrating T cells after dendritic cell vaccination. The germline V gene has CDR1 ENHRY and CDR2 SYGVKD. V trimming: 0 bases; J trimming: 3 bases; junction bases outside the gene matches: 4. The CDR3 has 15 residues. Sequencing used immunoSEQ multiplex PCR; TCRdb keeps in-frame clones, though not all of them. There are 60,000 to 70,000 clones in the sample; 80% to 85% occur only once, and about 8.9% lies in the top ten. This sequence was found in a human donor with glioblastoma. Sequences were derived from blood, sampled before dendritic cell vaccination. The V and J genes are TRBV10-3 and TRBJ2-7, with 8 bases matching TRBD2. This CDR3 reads CAISESPRGDYEQYF. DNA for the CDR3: TGTGCCATCAGTGAGTCTCCGCGGGGGGACTACGAGCAGTACTTC.